This T cell receptor (beta chain) was sequenced in a study of blood T cell repertoires in COVID-19. Overall study: From the United States, Italy and Spain came samples of acute and convalescent COVID-19. PBMCs, B-cell-depleted T cells, or T cells were the source of the cDNA or gDNA that made up the material.

Using immunoSEQ multiplex PCR, the repertoire was profiled, and TCRdb retains in-frame clones only, with some absent. The sample carries 220,000 or so clones, roughly 84% recorded once. V lost 5 bases, J lost 9 bases, and 14 bases lay in between. Germline values: CDR1 ENHRY, CDR2 SYGVKD. The CDR3 is 12 amino acids. The TCR sequence derives from a middle-aged man who had recovered from COVID-19. The sequenced sample consisted of peripheral blood. The chain uses TRBV10-3 and TRBJ2-7; possible D gene TRBD2, 6 bases. The CDR3 nucleotides read TGTGCCATCAGTCCTCTCAGGGAGGTGCAGTACTTC. Protein product: CAISPLREVQYF.